These 24 T cell receptor beta chains were sequenced from one sample in a study of graft-versus-host responses after intestinal transplantation (dated by TCRdb to the early 2020s). Their specific antigens are unknown. The time point tag for this specimen amounts to: cells obtained before transplantation from donor or recipient. Library creation used the immunoSEQ multiplex PCR assay. Not all clones reach the TCRdb copy of this immuneACCESS table, which keeps in-frame sequences only. Checked studies attribute under half of the gap to unresolved V genes and leave the rest unexplained. The sample table records 80,000 to 100,000 clones; 90% to 95% of these occur just once. The biggest ten clones account for about 0.18% of the sample. The source material was unstimulated CD4+ T cells sorted from spleen or lymph node cells, sampled before transplant. The receptors were gathered from a human donor who was the organ donor for an intestinal transplant.

CDR3 amino acids: CASTRGVPNNEQFF. For the CDR3, the DNA is TGTGCCAGCACCCGGGGGGTCCCGAACAATGAGCAGTTCTTC. The V and J genes are TRBV5-4 and TRBJ2-1, with TRBD2 matching over 7 bases. CDR3 length: 14 amino acids. CDR1 is SGHNT and CDR2 is YYREEE in the germline V gene (reference sequence). V lost 6 bases and J lost 5; bases outside the gene matches: 8.

V is TRBV9 and J is TRBJ1-2; 10 nucleotides agree with TRBD1. Looked up from germline, CDR1 is SGDLS and CDR2 is YYNGEE. There are 18 residues in the CDR3. The ends lost 0 bases at V and 2 bases at J; junction bases unmatched: 10. The CDR3, as DNA: TGTGCCAGCAGCGTAGGGGTAGGGGCGGGACAGGGGAACTATGGCTACACCTTC. Translated, it gives CASSVGVGAGQGNYGYTF.

The rearrangement links TRBV28 to TRBJ2-7, with 8 bases lining up with TRBD1. Germline CDR1 is MDHEN and CDR2 is SYDVKM. CDR3 length equals 15 residues. J lost 0 bases, V lost 2 bases, and 3 bases had no gene match. CDR3 sequence (DNA): TGTGCCAGCAGTTTAGGAACAGGGGGCTCCTACGAGCAGTACTTC. As protein: CASSLGTGGSYEQYF. The complete variable domain, with remaining parts taken from reference TRBV28 and TRBJ2-7, reads DVKVTQSSRYLVKRTGEKVFLECVQDMDHENMFWYRQDPGLGLRLIYFSYDVKMKEKGDIPEGYSVSREKKERFSLILESASTNQTSMYLCASSLGTGGSYEQYFGPGTRLTVT.

The chain combines TRBV4-1 with TRBJ1-2; 7 bases match TRBD1. Germline loops: CDR1 MGHRA, CDR2 YSYEKL. This CDR3 comprises 15 residues. After removal of 0 bases from V and 5 bases from J, the junction contained 6 bases not matched to a gene. Here the CDR3 reads CASSQDQGGPYGYTF. As DNA, the CDR3 is TGCGCCAGCAGCCAAGACCAAGGGGGCCCATATGGCTACACCTTC.

The chain carries TRBV2 and TRBJ2-5; 7 bases match TRBD2. Germline-derived CDR1 and CDR2 are SNHLY and FYNNEI. The trim removed 8 bases at V and 0 bases at J, leaving 9 bases unmatched. The CDR3 runs 15 residues. In DNA form, the CDR3 reads TGTGCCAGCCGACCCCCTAGCGGTTACCAAGAGACCCAGTACTTC. It yields the protein CASRPPSGYQETQYF.

The chain recombines TRBV5-6 with TRBJ1-2; D unclear. The germline CDR1 and CDR2 sequences are SGHDT and YYEEEE. V was trimmed by 4 bases and J by 8 bases, leaving 15 bases between them. The CDR3 runs to 13 residues. This CDR3 is CASSRPSGDGYTF. CDR3 in DNA: TGTGCCAGCAGCCGACCTTCGGGTGACGGCTACACCTTC.

The chain's CDR3 is CASSPGLAGGADEQFF. Written as DNA, the CDR3 is TGTGCCAGCAGCCCCGGACTAGCGGGGGGGGCCGATGAGCAGTTCTTC. The rearrangement links TRBV5-4 to TRBJ2-1; 15 bases are shared with TRBD2. The CDR3 sequence is 16 residues long. Per the germline V gene, CDR1 is SGHNT and CDR2 is YYREEE (reference sequence). V trimming: 4 bases; J trimming: 8 bases; junction bases outside the gene matches: 7.

This chain links TRBV28 with TRBJ2-1; the D is unclear. The germline V gene has CDR1 MDHEN and CDR2 SYDVKM. CDR3 length: 13 residues. The V end lost 7 bases, the J end lost 0 bases, and 7 bases lay between the germline ends. The CDR3 reads CASTAASYNEQFF. CDR3 nucleotides: TGTGCCAGCACTGCGGCCTCCTACAATGAGCAGTTCTTC.

V gene TRBV7-3 combines with J gene TRBJ2-5; the D is unclear. The germline CDR1 and CDR2 sequences are SGHTA and FQGTGA. This CDR3 spans 15 amino acids. The V end lost 1 base, the J end lost 4 bases, and 13 bases lay between the germline ends. CDR3 DNA sequence: TGTGCCAGCAGCTTAATGCAAAGACCGGGAGAGACCCAGTACTTC. It codes for CASSLMQRPGETQYF.

V gene TRBV4-2 combines with J gene TRBJ1-3, with 9 bases lining up with TRBD1. The CDR3 runs to 17 residues. From germline, CDR1 is LGHNA and CDR2 YNFKEQ. Germline trimming cut 0 bases from V and 2 bases from J; bases unmatched to any gene: 5. CDR3 coding DNA: TGTGCCAGCAGCCAAGAGAAGGGGACAGGGCCTGGAAACACCATATATTTT. It codes for CASSQEKGTGPGNTIYF.

The chain combines TRBV9 with TRBJ1-5, with 10 bases identical to TRBD1. J gave up 7 bases and V 3 bases, and 7 bases lay outside the gene matches. CDR1 SGDLS and CDR2 YYNGEE come from the germline V gene. The CDR3 length is 15 residues. CDR3: CASSATGQGMQPQHF. In DNA form, the CDR3 reads TGTGCCAGCAGCGCGACGGGACAGGGGATGCAGCCCCAGCATTTT.

This chain links TRBV6-6 with TRBJ2-7; D is perhaps TRBD1 (6 bases). V was trimmed by 6 bases and J by 2 bases, leaving 14 bases between them. The CDR3 totals 14 residues. Germline V gives CDR1 MNHNY, CDR2 SVGAGI (reference sequence). The CDR3 coding sequence is TGTGCCAGCAGGCAAGCTACAGGGACCTACGAGCAGTACTTC. This translates into CASRQATGTYEQYF.

This chain links TRBV11-3 with TRBJ1-1; D is unclear. Germline V CDR1 and CDR2: SGHNT, YENEEA. V shed 1 base and J shed 0 bases, with 9 bases lying between them. The CDR3 loop spans 15 amino acids. In DNA form, the CDR3 reads TGTGCCAGCAGCTTAGGAGTCAAAATGAACACTGAAGCTTTCTTT. This sequence encodes CASSLGVKMNTEAFF.

This clone was seen just once. V and J are TRBV4-3 and TRBJ2-2; perhaps TRBD1 as D (6 bases). V gave up 4 bases and J gave up 4 bases, with 7 bases separating them. Germline lookup yields CDR1 LGHNA and CDR2 YSLEER. This CDR3 has 13 residues. The CDR3 region has the DNA TGCGCCAGCAGCCCCAGGGGCACCGGGGAGCTGTTTTTT. Amino acids: CASSPRGTGELFF.

The J gene is TRBJ2-7, the V gene TRBV4-2, with D tentatively TRBD1 (6 bases). V shed 1 base and J shed 3 bases, with 16 bases lying between them. Germline loops: CDR1 LGHNA, CDR2 YNFKEQ. The CDR3 length is 16 residues. The DNA of the CDR3 is TGTGCCAGCAGCCAAGGGCGTCCAGGGGAAGACTACGAGCAGTACTTC. As protein: CASSQGRPGEDYEQYF.

The V and J genes are TRBV7-2 and TRBJ2-5; 8 nucleotides align to TRBD1. Germline CDR1 is SGHTA and CDR2 is FQGNSA. The CDR3 contains 16 residues. Trimming at V came to 4 bases and at J to 5 bases, leaving 12 bases not matched to a gene. The CDR3 nucleotides are TGTGCCAGCAGCTCGGCCGGGTGGACAGGGTACGAGACCCAGTACTTC. Protein: CASSSAGWTGYETQYF.

This clone was found a few times. The chain recombines TRBV7-8 with TRBJ2-7, with D possibly TRBD1 on 5 matching bases. Germline loops: CDR1 SGHVS, CDR2 FQNEAQ. The CDR3 loop spans 13 amino acids. The germline V and J ends were trimmed by 5 bases and 1 base, with 9 bases remaining between them. The CDR3 spells CASSRDRSYEQYF. CDR3 DNA sequence: TGTGCCAGCAGCCGCGACAGATCCTACGAGCAGTACTTC.

The genes are TRBV9 and TRBJ1-4; TRBD1 matches at 8 bases. Germline CDR1 reads SGDLS; CDR2 reads YYNGEE. The CDR3 runs 16 residues. V trimming: 4 bases; J trimming: 3 bases; junction bases outside the gene matches: 8. Here the CDR3 reads CASSPRTGPPNEKLFF. Written as DNA, the CDR3 is TGTGCCAGCAGCCCGCGGACAGGGCCTCCTAATGAAAAACTGTTTTTT.

J is TRBJ1-2 and V is TRBV6-6; TRBD1 aligns across 7 bases. Germline loops: CDR1 MNHNY, CDR2 SVGAGI (reference sequence). V was pared by 4 bases and J by 6 bases, with 14 bases of the junction left unmatched. The length of the CDR3 is 16 residues. The chain's CDR3 is CASSLARRGTGDGYTF. The CDR3 coding sequence is TGTGCCAGCAGTTTGGCACGAAGGGGTACAGGGGATGGCTACACCTTC.

This clone has a handful of counts. The chain uses TRBV7-9 and TRBJ2-7; D may be TRBD1 (6 bases). CDR1 SEHNR and CDR2 FQNEAQ come from the germline V gene (reference sequence). V was shortened by 5 bases and J by 3 bases, with 17 bases between the two germline ends. This CDR3 contains 15 residues. The CDR3 region is CASSTGQIGNYEQYF. CDR3 nucleotide sequence: TGTGCCAGCAGCACGGGACAAATCGGGAACTACGAGCAGTACTTC.

V and J are TRBV4-3 and TRBJ1-2; perhaps TRBD1 as D (6 bases). Trimming took 3 bases from V and 2 from J, leaving 10 bases between them. The germline gives CDR1 LGHNA, CDR2 YSLEER. The CDR3 runs 14 residues. CDR3 protein: CASSHGRGNYGYTF. The CDR3 DNA is TGCGCCAGCAGCCATGGCAGGGGAAACTATGGCTACACCTTC.

This clone was seen a handful of times. V is TRBV18 and J is TRBJ1-5; no firm D call. The CDR3 covers 16 residues. In germline, CDR1 is KGHSH, CDR2 LQKENI. Trimming cost V 2 bases and J 6 bases, with 17 bases left between them. The CDR3 loop reads CASSPFHRVGGQPQHF. The CDR3 coding sequence is TGTGCCAGCTCACCATTTCATAGGGTAGGAGGTCAGCCCCAGCATTTT.

The chain combines TRBV5-1 with TRBJ1-2; TRBD1 aligns across 9 bases. Looked up from germline, CDR1 is SGHRS and CDR2 is YFSETQ. V lost 2 bases to trimming and J lost 0 bases; unmatched junction nucleotides: 14. This CDR3 spans 19 amino acids. CDR3 sequence: CASSLPGQGSLKANYGYTF. The CDR3 DNA reads as TGCGCCAGCAGCTTACCGGGACAGGGTTCCCTGAAAGCTAACTATGGCTACACCTTC.

V and J are TRBV11-3 and TRBJ2-1; 7 bases agree with TRBD1. The J segment lost 0 bases and the V segment lost 5 bases, leaving 1 base of the junction unmatched. The CDR3 has 14 amino acids. The germline gives CDR1 SGHNT, CDR2 YENEEA. CDR3 sequence reads: CASSRDSSYNEQFF. Here the CDR3 DNA reads TGTGCCAGCAGCCGGGACAGCTCCTACAATGAGCAGTTCTTC.